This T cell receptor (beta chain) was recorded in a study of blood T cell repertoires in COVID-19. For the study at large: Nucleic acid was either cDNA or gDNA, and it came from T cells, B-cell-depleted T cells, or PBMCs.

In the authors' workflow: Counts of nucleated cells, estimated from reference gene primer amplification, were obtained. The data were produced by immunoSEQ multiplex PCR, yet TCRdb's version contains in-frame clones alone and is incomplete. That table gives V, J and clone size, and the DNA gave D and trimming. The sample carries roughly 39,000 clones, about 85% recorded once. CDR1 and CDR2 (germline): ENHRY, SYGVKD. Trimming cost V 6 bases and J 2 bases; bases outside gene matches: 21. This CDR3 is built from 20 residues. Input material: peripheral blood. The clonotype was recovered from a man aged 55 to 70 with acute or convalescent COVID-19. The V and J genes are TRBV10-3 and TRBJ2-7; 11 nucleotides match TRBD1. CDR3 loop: CAISMRRTGGPRGRTYEQYF. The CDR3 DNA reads TGTGCCATCAGCATGAGGAGGACAGGGGGCCCGAGGGGTCGGACCTACGAGCAGTACTTC.